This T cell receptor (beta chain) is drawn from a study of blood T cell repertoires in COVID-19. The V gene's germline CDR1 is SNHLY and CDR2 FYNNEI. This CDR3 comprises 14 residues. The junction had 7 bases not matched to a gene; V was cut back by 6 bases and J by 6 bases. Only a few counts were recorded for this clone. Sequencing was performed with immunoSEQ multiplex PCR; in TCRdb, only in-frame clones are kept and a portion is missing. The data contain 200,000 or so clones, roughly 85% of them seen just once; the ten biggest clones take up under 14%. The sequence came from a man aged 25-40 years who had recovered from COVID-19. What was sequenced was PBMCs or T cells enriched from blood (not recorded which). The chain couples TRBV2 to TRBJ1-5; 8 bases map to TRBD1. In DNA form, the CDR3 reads TGTGCCAGCAGCAAGGACAGGGAGGTTCAGCCCCAGCATTTT. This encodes CASSKDREVQPQHF.